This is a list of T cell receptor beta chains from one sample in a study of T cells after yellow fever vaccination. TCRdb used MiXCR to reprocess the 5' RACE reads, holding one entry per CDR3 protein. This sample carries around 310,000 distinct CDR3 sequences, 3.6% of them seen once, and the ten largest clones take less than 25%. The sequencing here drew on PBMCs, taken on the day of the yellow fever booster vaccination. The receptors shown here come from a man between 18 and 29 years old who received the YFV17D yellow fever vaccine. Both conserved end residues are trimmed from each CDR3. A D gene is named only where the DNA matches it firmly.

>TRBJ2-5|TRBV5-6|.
ASSLVTREETQY
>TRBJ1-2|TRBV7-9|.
ASNLNYDRTGYT
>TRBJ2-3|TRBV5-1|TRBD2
ASKWAGGTDTQY
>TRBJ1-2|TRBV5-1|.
ASSLQGEDYGYT
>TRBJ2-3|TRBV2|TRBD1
ASSSQGRSDTQY
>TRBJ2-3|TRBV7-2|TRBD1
ASSGSGTGRADTQY
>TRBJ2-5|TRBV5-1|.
ASSSLGGGLETQY
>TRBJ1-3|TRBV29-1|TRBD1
SATGTVSGNTIY
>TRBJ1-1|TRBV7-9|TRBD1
ALEDRRIMNTEAF
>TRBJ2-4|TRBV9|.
ASSVRPSASAKNIQY
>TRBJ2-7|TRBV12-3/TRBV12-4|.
ASSLGVASY
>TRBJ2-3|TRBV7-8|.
ASSFPGTPRTVSTDTQY
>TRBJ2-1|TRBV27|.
ASATPPFYNEQF
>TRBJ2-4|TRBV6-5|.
ASSYSYGNIQY
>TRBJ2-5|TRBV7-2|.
ASSSTPTQY
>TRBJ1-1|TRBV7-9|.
ASSLEWRNTEAF
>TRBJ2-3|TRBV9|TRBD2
ASSVDPSGGADTQY
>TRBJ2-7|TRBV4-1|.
ASSHRDRSSYEQY